This TCR beta chain emerged from a study of blood T cell repertoires in COVID-19. Study as a whole: Whether acute or convalescent, the COVID-19 samples came from the United States, Italy and Spain. Nucleic acid was either cDNA or gDNA, and it came from T cells, B-cell-depleted T cells, or PBMCs.

Sequencing used immunoSEQ multiplex PCR; TCRdb keeps in-frame clones, though not all of them. The data show about 250,000 clones, with roughly 87% seen just once and roughly 6.3% held by the top ten. This clone was counted a single time. V lost 1 base and J 7 bases, leaving 13 bases between the germline ends. In germline, CDR1 is MNHNS, CDR2 SASEGT. This CDR3 contains 14 residues. Assignment of participants to cohorts was predicated upon participant-reported clinical history. This TCR derives from a woman aged 30 to 39 with acute COVID-19. What was sequenced was PBMCs or T cells enriched from blood (not recorded which). The rearrangement links TRBV6-1 to TRBJ1-2, with a possible D match to TRBD1 (6 bases). The CDR3 sequence: CASSEGALRGGYTF. CDR3 sequence (DNA): TGTGCCAGCAGTGAAGGGGCCCTCAGGGGTGGCTACACCTTC.